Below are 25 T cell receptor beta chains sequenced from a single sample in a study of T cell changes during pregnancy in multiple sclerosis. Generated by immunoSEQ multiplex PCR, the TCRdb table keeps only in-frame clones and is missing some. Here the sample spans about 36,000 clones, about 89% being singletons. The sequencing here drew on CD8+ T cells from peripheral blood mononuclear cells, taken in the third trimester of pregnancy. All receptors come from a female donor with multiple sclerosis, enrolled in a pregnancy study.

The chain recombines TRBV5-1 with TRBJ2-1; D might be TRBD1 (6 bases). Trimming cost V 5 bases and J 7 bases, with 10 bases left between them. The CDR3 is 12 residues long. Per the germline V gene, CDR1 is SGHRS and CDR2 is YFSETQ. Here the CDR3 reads CASSPGVNEQFF. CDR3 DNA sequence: TGCGCCAGCAGTCCAGGGGTGAATGAGCAGTTCTTC.

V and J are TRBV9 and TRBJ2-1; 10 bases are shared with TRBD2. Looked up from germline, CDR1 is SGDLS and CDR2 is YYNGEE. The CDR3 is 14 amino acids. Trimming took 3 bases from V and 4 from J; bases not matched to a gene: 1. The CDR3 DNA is TGTGCCAGCAGCGGGACTAGCGGTTACAATGAGCAGTTCTTC. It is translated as CASSGTSGYNEQFF.

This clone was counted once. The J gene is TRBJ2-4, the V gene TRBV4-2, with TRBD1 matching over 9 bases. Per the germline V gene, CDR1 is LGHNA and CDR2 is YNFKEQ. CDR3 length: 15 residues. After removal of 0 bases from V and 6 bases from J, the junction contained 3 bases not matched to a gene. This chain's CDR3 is CASSQDPGQGNIQYF. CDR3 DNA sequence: TGTGCCAGCAGCCAAGATCCGGGACAGGGAAACATTCAGTACTTC.

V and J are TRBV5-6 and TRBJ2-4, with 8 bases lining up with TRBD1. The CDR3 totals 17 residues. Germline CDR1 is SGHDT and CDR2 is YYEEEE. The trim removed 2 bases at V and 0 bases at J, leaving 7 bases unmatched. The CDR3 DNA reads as TGTGCCAGCAGCTTAAGGGGGACAGGAGAAGCCAAAAACATTCAGTACTTC. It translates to CASSLRGTGEAKNIQYF. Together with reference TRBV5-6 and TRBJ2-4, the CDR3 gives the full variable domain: DAGVTQSPTHLIKTRGQQVTLRCSPKSGHDTVSWYQQALGQGPQFIFQYYEEEERQRGNFPDRFSGHQFPNYSSELNVNALLLGDSALYLCASSLRGTGEAKNIQYFGAGTRLSVL.

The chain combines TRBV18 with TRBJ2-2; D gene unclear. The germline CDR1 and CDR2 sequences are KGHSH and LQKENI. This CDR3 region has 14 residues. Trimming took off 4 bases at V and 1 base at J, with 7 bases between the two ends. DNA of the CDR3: TGTGCCAGCTCACTCCCGGGGAACACCGGGGAGCTGTTTTTT. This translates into CASSLPGNTGELFF.

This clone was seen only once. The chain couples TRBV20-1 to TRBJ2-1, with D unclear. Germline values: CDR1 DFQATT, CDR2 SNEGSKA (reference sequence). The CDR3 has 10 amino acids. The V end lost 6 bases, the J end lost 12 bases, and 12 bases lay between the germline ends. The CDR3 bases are TGCAGTGCAACAGAATCATCGCAGTTCTTC. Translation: CSATESSQFF.

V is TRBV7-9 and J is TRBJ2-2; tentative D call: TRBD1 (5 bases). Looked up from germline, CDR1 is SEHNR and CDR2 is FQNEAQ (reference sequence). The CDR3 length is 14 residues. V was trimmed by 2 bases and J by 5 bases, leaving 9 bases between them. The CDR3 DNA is TGTGCCAGCAGCTTAACGCAGGGTACCGGGGAGCTGTTTTTT. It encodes CASSLTQGTGELFF.

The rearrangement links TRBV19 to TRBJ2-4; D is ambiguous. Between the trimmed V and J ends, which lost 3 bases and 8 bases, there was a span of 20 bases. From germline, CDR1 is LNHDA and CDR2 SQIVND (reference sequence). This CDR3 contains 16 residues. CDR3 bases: TGTGCCAGTAGTATTCGGTCAAATTACGTCCCGGACATTCAGTACTTC. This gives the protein CASSIRSNYVPDIQYF.

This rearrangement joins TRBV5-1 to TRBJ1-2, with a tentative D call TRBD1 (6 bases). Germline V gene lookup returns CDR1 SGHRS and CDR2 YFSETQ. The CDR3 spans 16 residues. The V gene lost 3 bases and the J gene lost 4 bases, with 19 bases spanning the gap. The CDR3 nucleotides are TGCGCCAGCAGCTCCAACCCGGGGGGCGCGTTCTATGGCTACACCTTC. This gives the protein CASSSNPGGAFYGYTF.

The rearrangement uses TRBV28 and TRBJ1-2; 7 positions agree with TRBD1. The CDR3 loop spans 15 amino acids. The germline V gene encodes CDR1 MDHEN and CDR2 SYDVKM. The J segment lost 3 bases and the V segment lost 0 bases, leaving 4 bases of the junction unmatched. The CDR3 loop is CASSLWQGGYYGYTF. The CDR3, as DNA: TGTGCCAGCAGTTTATGGCAGGGGGGCTACTATGGCTACACCTTC.

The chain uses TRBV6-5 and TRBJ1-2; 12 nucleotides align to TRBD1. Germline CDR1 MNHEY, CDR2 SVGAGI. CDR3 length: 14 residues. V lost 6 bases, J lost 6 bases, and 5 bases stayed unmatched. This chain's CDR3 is CASRKGTGGDGYTF. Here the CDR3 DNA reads TGTGCCAGCAGGAAGGGGACAGGGGGCGATGGCTACACCTTC.

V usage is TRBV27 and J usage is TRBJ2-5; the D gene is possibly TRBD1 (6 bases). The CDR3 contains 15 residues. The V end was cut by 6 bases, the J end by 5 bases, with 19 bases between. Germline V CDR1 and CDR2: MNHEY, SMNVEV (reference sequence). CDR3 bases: TGTGCCAGCAGACAGGGATACCCACTAACGGAGACCCAGTACTTC. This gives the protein CASRQGYPLTETQYF.

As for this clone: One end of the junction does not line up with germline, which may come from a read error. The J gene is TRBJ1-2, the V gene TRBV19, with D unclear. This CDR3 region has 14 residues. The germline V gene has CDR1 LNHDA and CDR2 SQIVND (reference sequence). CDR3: CASSTRGINYGYTF. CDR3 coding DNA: TGTGCCAGCAGTACTCGGGGAATTAACTATGGCTACACCTTC.

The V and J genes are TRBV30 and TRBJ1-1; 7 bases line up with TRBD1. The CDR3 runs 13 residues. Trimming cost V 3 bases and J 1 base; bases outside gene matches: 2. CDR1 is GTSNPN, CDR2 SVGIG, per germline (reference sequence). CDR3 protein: CAWRQGGNTEAFF. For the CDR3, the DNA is TGTGCCTGGAGGCAGGGGGGGAACACTGAAGCTTTCTTT.

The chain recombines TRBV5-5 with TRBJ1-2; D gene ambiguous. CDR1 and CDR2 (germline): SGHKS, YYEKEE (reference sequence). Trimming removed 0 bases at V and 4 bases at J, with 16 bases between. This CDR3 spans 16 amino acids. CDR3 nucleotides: TGTGCCAGCAGCTTGGGAGACACGTCCCTTACCTATGGCTACACCTTC. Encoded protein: CASSLGDTSLTYGYTF. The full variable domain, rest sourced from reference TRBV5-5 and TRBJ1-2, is DAGVTQSPTHLIKTRGQQVTLRCSPISGHKSVSWYQQVLGQGPQFIFQYYEKEERGRGNFPDRFSARQFPNYSSELNVNALLLGDSALYLCASSLGDTSLTYGYTFGSGTRLTVV.

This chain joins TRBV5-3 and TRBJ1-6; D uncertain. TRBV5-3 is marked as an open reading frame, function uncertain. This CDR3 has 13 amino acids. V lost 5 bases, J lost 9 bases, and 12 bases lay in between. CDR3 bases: TGTGCCAGAAGATCCCCACTGTGTTCACCCCTCCACTTT. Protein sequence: CARRSPLCSPLHF.

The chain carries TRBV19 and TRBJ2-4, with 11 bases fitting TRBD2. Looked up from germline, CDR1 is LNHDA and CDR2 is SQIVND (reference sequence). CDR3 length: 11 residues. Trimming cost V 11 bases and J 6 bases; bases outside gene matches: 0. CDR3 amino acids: CAGTSGNIQYF. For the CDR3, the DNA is TGTGCCGGGACTAGCGGAAACATTCAGTACTTC.

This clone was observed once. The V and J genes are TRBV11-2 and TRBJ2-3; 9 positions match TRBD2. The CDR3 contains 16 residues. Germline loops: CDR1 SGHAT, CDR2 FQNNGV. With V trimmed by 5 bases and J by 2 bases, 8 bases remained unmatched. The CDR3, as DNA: TGTGCCAGCAGCGCGCGACTAGCGGAGATCACAGATACGCAGTATTTT. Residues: CASSARLAEITDTQYF.

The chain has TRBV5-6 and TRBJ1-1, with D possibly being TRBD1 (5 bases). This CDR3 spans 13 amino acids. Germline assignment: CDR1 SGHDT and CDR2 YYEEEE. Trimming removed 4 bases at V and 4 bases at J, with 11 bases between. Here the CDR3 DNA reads TGTGCCAGCAGCCTGGATGGGGCCACTGAAGCTTTCTTT. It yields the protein CASSLDGATEAFF.

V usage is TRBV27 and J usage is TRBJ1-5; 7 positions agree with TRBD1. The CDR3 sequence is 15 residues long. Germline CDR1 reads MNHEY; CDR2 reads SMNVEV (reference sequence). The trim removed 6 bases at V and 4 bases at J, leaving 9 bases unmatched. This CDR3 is CASSRTGRGNQPQHF. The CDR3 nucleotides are TGTGCCAGCAGCCGGACAGGCCGCGGAAATCAGCCCCAGCATTTT.

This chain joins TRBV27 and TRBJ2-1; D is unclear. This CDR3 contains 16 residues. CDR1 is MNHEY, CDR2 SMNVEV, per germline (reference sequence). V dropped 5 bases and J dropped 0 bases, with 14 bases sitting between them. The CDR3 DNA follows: TGTGCCAGCAGTCCAACCCCTAGTTACTCCTACAATGAGCAGTTCTTC. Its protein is CASSPTPSYSYNEQFF.

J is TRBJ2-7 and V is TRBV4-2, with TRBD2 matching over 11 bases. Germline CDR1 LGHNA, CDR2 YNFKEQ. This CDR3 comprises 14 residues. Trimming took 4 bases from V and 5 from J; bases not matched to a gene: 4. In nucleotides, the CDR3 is TGTGCCAGCAGCCGCGGGACTAGCGGAGACGAGCAGTACTTC. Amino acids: CASSRGTSGDEQYF.

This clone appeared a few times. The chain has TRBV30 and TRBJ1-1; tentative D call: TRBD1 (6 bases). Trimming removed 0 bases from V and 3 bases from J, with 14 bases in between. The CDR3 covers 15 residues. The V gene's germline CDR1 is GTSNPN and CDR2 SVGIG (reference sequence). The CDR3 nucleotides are TGTGCCTGGAGTGTTGAGGGACACCCCTACACTGAAGCTTTCTTT. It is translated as CAWSVEGHPYTEAFF.

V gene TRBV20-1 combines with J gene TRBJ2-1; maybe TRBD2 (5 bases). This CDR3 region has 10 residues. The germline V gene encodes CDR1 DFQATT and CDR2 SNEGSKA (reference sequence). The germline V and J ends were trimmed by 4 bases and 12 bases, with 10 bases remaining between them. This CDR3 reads CSATTGWQFF. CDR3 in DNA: TGCAGTGCTACAACGGGATGGCAGTTCTTC.

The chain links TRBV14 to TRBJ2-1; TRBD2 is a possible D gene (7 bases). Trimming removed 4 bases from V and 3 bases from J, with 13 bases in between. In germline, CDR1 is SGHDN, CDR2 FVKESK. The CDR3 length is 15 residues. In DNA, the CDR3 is TGTGCCAGCAGCCCCCTGGGGGGGCTCTACAATGAGCAGTTCTTC. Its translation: CASSPLGGLYNEQFF. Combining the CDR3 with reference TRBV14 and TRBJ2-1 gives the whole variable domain EAGVTQFPSHSVIEKGQTVTLRCDPISGHDNLYWYRRVMGKEIKFLLHFVKESKQDESGMPNNRFLAERTGGTYSTLKVQPAELEDSGVYFCASSPLGGLYNEQFFGPGTRLTVL.